The rows below give T cell receptor beta chains drawn from one sample of a study of naive and memory T cell subsets. In TCRdb, the UMI-ligation and nested PCR reads were re-called with MiXCR into one record per CDR3 protein. The data contain some 21,000 distinct CDR3 sequences, around 10% of them singletons. The sequencing input was central memory CD8+ T cells from blood. The receptor source for this set is a human donor in good health. The CDR3 runs from the conserved cysteine through the conserved F or W. A D gene is named only where the DNA matches it firmly. Clone sizes are given selectively: once, few, many, or a class where the clone is expanded.

J gene: TRBJ1-5
V gene: TRBV7-8
D gene: NA
clone size: many
CDR3 protein: CASSPGSTQPQHF
CDR3 DNA: TGTGCCAGCAGCCCAGGGAGTACTCAGCCCCAGCATTTT

J gene: TRBJ2-7
V gene: TRBV20-1
D gene: TRBD1
clone size: many
CDR3 protein: CSAQPGQRYYEQYF
CDR3 DNA: TGCAGTGCACAGCCGGGACAGCGATACTACGAGCAGTACTTC

J gene: TRBJ2-6
V gene: TRBV7-9
D gene: NA
clone size: few
CDR3 protein: CASSGIVLSGANVLTF
CDR3 DNA: TGTGCCAGCAGCGGGATAGTTCTCTCTGGGGCCAACGTCCTGACTTTC

J gene: TRBJ2-5
V gene: TRBV15
D gene: TRBD1
clone size: NA
CDR3 protein: CATSRGQGRQETQYF
CDR3 DNA: TGTGCCACCAGCAGGGGACAGGGGCGTCAAGAGACCCAGTACTTC

J gene: TRBJ2-3
V gene: TRBV13
D gene: NA
clone size: few
CDR3 protein: CASSFVRRVSTDTQYF
CDR3 DNA: TGTGCCAGCAGCTTCGTCCGACGCGTGAGCACAGATACGCAGTATTTT

J gene: TRBJ2-7
V gene: TRBV28
D gene: NA
clone size: many
CDR3 protein: CASSLPEPIEQYF
CDR3 DNA: TGTGCCAGCAGTTTGCCAGAACCTATCGAGCAGTACTTC

J gene: TRBJ2-1
V gene: TRBV7-6
D gene: TRBD2
clone size: NA
CDR3 protein: CASSFGSGRTSTSYNEQFF
CDR3 DNA: TGTGCCAGCAGCTTTGGTAGCGGGAGGACGAGTACCTCCTACAATGAGCAGTTCTTC

J gene: TRBJ2-2
V gene: TRBV2
D gene: TRBD1
clone size: NA
CDR3 protein: CAGKQGQNTGELFF
CDR3 DNA: TGTGCCGGGAAACAGGGGCAAAACACCGGGGAGCTGTTTTTT

J gene: TRBJ1-4
V gene: TRBV7-6
D gene: TRBD1
clone size: medium-sized
CDR3 protein: CASSPGQGKELFF
CDR3 DNA: TGTGCCAGCAGCCCGGGACAGGGGAAAGAACTGTTTTTT

J gene: TRBJ2-5
V gene: TRBV15
D gene: TRBD2
clone size: NA
CDR3 protein: CATSKGLAVRETQYF
CDR3 DNA: TGTGCCACCAGCAAGGGACTAGCGGTTCGAGAGACCCAGTACTTC

J gene: TRBJ2-1
V gene: TRBV7-8
D gene: NA
clone size: few
CDR3 protein: CASSLTGSYNEQFF
CDR3 DNA: TGTGCCAGCAGCTTAACCGGTTCCTACAATGAGCAGTTCTTC

J gene: TRBJ2-1
V gene: TRBV2
D gene: NA
clone size: few
CDR3 protein: CAREVGHSSYNEQFF
CDR3 DNA: TGTGCCAGGGAGGTAGGGCATAGTTCGTACAATGAGCAGTTCTTC

J gene: TRBJ1-1
V gene: TRBV14
D gene: TRBD1
clone size: few
CDR3 protein: CASSPGQGATEAFF
CDR3 DNA: TGTGCCAGCAGCCCCGGACAGGGGGCCACTGAAGCTTTCTTT

J gene: TRBJ2-7
V gene: TRBV29-1
D gene: NA
clone size: NA
CDR3 protein: CSTVSGSREQYF
CDR3 DNA: TGCAGCACGGTATCTGGGTCTAGGGAGCAGTACTTC

J gene: TRBJ2-1
V gene: TRBV7-9
D gene: TRBD1
clone size: NA
CDR3 protein: CASSSPAGTVNEQFF
CDR3 DNA: TGTGCCAGCAGCTCCCCGGCCGGGACAGTTAATGAGCAGTTCTTC

J gene: TRBJ2-3
V gene: TRBV29-1
D gene: TRBD2
clone size: many
CDR3 protein: CSGNSGNAVDTQYF
CDR3 DNA: TGCAGCGGGAACAGCGGGAACGCCGTGGATACGCAGTATTTT

J gene: TRBJ1-1
V gene: TRBV4-1
D gene: NA
clone size: many
CDR3 protein: CASSQESVGILPWGFPEAFF
CDR3 DNA: TGCGCCAGCAGCCAAGAAAGCGTGGGAATCTTGCCCTGGGGGTTTCCTGAAGCTTTCTTT

J gene: TRBJ2-2
V gene: TRBV6-5
D gene: NA
clone size: few
CDR3 protein: CASRLGINTGELFF
CDR3 DNA: TGTGCCAGTCGACTAGGGATTAACACCGGGGAGCTGTTTTTT

J gene: TRBJ2-1
V gene: TRBV20-1
D gene: TRBD2
clone size: few
CDR3 protein: CSALKSTSLNEQFF
CDR3 DNA: TGCAGTGCTCTTAAATCGACTAGCCTCAATGAGCAGTTCTTC

J gene: TRBJ2-2
V gene: TRBV24-1
D gene: TRBD2
clone size: many
CDR3 protein: CATSPLAGGRGGELFF
CDR3 DNA: TGTGCCACCAGCCCACTAGCGGGAGGACGCGGCGGGGAGCTGTTTTTT

J gene: TRBJ2-7
V gene: TRBV7-8
D gene: TRBD1
clone size: many
CDR3 protein: CASSVRDSSYEQYF
CDR3 DNA: TGTGCCAGCAGCGTCCGGGACAGTTCCTACGAGCAGTACTTC

J gene: TRBJ2-1
V gene: TRBV27
D gene: NA
clone size: NA
CDR3 protein: CASALFSYNEQFF
CDR3 DNA: TGTGCCAGCGCCCTTTTCTCCTACAATGAGCAGTTCTTC